This TCR beta chain derives from a study of shared clonotypes between healthy human individuals. Produced via immunoSEQ multiplex PCR; TCRdb's table is partial and in-frame only. The sample consists of under 850,000 clones, just under 75% of them appearing once. This clone occurred once. Its antigen remains unknown. Study observations and caveats: Among four donors, around 5% of naive CD4 clonotypes were found in common.

The CDR3 has 18 amino acids. Trimming cost V 6 bases and J 0 bases, with 18 bases left between them. From germline, CDR1 is SSHAT and CDR2 FNYEAQ (reference sequence). Sequenced material: memory CD4+ T cells sorted from blood. Subset in this sample: CD45RA-negative fraction. The origin of this receptor is a woman aged 25 to 45 in good health. The chain is built from TRBV7-7 and TRBJ2-6; tentative D call: TRBD2 (6 bases). The CDR3 region has the DNA TGTGCCAGCAGTCTGCCCCCGGACGGGAGCTCTGGGGCCAACGTCCTGACTTTC. Protein sequence: CASSLPPDGSSGANVLTF.